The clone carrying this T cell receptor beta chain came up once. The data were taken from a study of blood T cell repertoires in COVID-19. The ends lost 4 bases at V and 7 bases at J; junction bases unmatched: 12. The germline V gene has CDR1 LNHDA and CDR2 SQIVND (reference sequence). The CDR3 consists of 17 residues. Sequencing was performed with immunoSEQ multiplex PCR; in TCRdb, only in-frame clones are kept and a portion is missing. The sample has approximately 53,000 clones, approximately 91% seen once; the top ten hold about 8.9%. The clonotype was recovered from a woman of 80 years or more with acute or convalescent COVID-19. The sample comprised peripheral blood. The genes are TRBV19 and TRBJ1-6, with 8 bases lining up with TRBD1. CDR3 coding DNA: TGTGCCAGTAGTAACAGCCAGACAGGGGAGCGAAATTCACCCCTCCACTTT. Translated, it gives CASSNSQTGERNSPLHF.